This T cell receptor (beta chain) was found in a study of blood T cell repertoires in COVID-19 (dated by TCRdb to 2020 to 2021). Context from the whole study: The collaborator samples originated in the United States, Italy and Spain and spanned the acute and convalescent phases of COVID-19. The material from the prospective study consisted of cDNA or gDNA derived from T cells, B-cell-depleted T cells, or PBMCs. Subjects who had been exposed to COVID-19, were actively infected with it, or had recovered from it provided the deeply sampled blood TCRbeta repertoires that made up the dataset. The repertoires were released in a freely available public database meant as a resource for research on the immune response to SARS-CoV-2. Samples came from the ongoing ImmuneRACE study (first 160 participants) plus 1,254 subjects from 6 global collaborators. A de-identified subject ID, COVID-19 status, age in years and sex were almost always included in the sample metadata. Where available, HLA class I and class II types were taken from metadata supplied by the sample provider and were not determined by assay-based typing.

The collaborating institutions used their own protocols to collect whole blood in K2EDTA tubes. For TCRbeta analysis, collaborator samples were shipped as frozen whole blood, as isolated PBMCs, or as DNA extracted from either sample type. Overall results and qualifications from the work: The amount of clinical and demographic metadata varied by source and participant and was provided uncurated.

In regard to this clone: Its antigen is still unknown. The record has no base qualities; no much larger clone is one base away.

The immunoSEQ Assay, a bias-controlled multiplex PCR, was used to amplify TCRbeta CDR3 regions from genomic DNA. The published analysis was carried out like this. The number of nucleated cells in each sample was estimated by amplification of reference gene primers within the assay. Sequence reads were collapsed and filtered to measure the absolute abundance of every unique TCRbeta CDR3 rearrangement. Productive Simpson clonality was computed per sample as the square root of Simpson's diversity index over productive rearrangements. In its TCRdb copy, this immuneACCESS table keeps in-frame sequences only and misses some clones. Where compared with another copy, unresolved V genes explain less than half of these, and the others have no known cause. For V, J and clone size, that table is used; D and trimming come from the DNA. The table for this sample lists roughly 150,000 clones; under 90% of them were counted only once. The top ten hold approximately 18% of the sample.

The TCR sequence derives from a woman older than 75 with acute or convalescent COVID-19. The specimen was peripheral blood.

The CDR3 sequence is CASSELKAGPSGYTF. The nucleotide sequence reads as follows: TGTGCCAGCAGTGAACTAAAAGCGGGGCCAAGCGGCTACACCTTC. The chain uses TRBV2 and TRBJ1-2; the D segment could be TRBD1, given 5 matching bases. CDR1 and CDR2, per the germline V gene, are SNHLY and FYNNEI. From cysteine to phenylalanine, the CDR3 is 15 amino acids long. Solely the CDR3 DNA is kept, with 45 bases framed from the first base. V is shortened by 2 bases, J by 8 bases, and the region joining them spans 18 bases.